This TCR beta chain comes out of a study of CD8 T cell repertoires and HIV-1 epitope variants. As for the study in general: Controls were a CMV, EBV and flu pool, Ebola AY9, and no peptide. Equal numbers of autologous T cell-negative cells presented antigen to enriched T cells.

This table comes from immunoSEQ multiplex PCR, and its TCRdb copy is limited to in-frame clones, with some not included. Here the sample spans several thousand clones, around 63% being singletons. Comments on this clone: Its antigen is still unknown.

The CDR3 spans 12 residues. CDR1 is LNHNV and CDR2 is YYDKDF in the germline V gene (reference sequence). Between the trimmed V and J ends, which lost 5 bases and 1 base, there was a span of 4 bases. The specimen sequenced was cultured CD8+ T cells derived from PBMCs. The origin of this receptor is a male donor with HIV. V and J are TRBV15 and TRBJ2-3; D uncertain. Here the CDR3 reads CATSAGTDTQYF. CDR3 bases: TGTGCCACCAGCGCGGGCACAGATACGCAGTATTTT.